The 27 T cell receptor beta chains given below trace back to one sample, sequenced in a study of control samples from healthy donors and cancer patients. Method: immunoSEQ multiplex PCR; TCRdb's copy keeps in-frame clones and lacks some. The sample contains 60,000 to 95,000 clones, approximately 88% of which appear only once. The sequencing sample was made of PBMCs. The receptors shown here come from a woman aged 45-65 years with colorectal cancer.

Note on this clone: Different DNA sequences within this sample yield the same CDR3. The chain uses TRBV11-3 and TRBJ2-2, with D unresolved. CDR1 and CDR2 (germline): SGHNT, YENEEA. With 1 base removed from V and 5 bases from J, the gap between germline ends came to 8 bases. The CDR3 consists of 14 residues. The DNA of the CDR3 is TGTGCCAGCAGCTTAGGCTACTTGACCGGGGAGCTGTTTTTT. This sequence encodes CASSLGYLTGELFF. The variable domain in full, with the rest retrieved from reference TRBV11-3 and TRBJ2-2, is EAGVVQSPRYKIIEKKQPVAFWCNPISGHNTLYWYLQNLGQGPELLIRYENEEAVDDSQLPKDRFSAERLKGVDSTLKIQPAELGDSAVYLCASSLGYLTGELFFGEGSRLTVL.

The chain combines TRBV6-1 with TRBJ1-2; no reliable D call. CDR1 is MNHNS and CDR2 is SASEGT in the germline V gene. The CDR3 totals 14 residues. Trimming took off 3 bases at V and 1 base at J, with 9 bases between the two ends. The CDR3 bases are TGTGCCAGCAGTGATCCAGGAATTAACTATGGCTACACCTTC. This codes for CASSDPGINYGYTF.

CDR3: CASTKGTGTSGNTIYF. In DNA, the CDR3 is TGTGCCAGCACAAAAGGGACAGGGACCTCTGGAAACACCATATATTTT. This sequence joins TRBV6-6 and TRBJ1-3; 9 nucleotides match TRBD1. Germline trimming cut 7 bases from V and 0 bases from J; bases unmatched to any gene: 7. This CDR3 has 16 amino acids. CDR1 MNHNY and CDR2 SVGAGI come from the germline V gene (reference sequence).

This clone was found a few times. The rearrangement uses TRBV6-5 and TRBJ2-7; 8 bases are shared with TRBD1. The CDR3 is made up of 12 amino acids. The V segment lost 5 bases and the J segment 5 bases; nucleotides outside the gene matches: 2. Germline-derived CDR1 and CDR2 are MNHEY and SVGAGI. CDR3 in amino acids: CASSMTGDEQYV. CDR3 coding DNA: TGTGCCAGCAGTATGACAGGGGACGAGCAGTACGTC.

This chain links TRBV7-9 with TRBJ1-4; no clear D. Looked up from germline, CDR1 is SEHNR and CDR2 is FQNEAQ (reference sequence). V was pared by 5 bases and J by 3 bases, with 13 bases between. The CDR3 runs to 15 residues. CDR3 in DNA: TGTGCCAGCAGCGACGTGGTAGCGGCTAATGAAAAACTGTTTTTT. Translation gives CASSDVVAANEKLFF. Full variable domain (rest looked up from reference TRBV7-9 and TRBJ1-4): DTGVSQNPRHKITKRGQNVTFRCDPISEHNRLYWYRQTLGQGPEFLTYFQNEAQLEKSRLLSDRFSAERPKGSFSTLEIQRTEQGDSAMYLCASSDVVAANEKLFFGSGTQLSVL.

This sequence joins TRBV2 and TRBJ2-3, with TRBD2 identical over 8 bases. Germline V gene sequence: CDR1 SNHLY, CDR2 FYNNEI. This CDR3 has 12 amino acids. J gave up 6 bases and V 9 bases, and 5 bases lay outside the gene matches. CDR3 loop: CARGSGDDTQYF. Here the CDR3 DNA reads TGTGCCAGAGGTAGCGGGGATGATACGCAGTATTTT. Variable domain in full (rest from reference TRBV2 and TRBJ2-3): EPEVTQTPSHQVTQMGQEVILRCVPISNHLYFYWYRQILGQKVEFLVSFYNNEISEKSEIFDDQFSVERPDGSNFTLKIRSTKLEDSAMYFCARGSGDDTQYFGPGTRLTVL.

A remark on this clone: Sequence at one end of the junction differs from germline and may be a read error. The rearrangement links TRBV4-2 to TRBJ2-2, with D tentatively TRBD2 (5 bases). This CDR3 region has 13 residues. Germline CDR1 reads LGHNA; CDR2 reads YNFKEQ. The DNA for the CDR3 is TGTGCCAGCAGCCATTGGAGACACCGGGGAGCTGTTTTT. This sequence encodes CASSHWRHRGAVF.

The chain has TRBV6-5 and TRBJ2-2; D ambiguous. The CDR3 is made up of 13 amino acids. With 7 bases removed from V and 3 bases from J, the gap between germline ends came to 9 bases. From germline, CDR1 is MNHEY and CDR2 SVGAGI. The DNA for the CDR3 is TGTGCCAGCACCCTAGGATACACCGGGGAGCTGTTTTTT. It is translated as CASTLGYTGELFF.

The V gene is TRBV19, the J gene TRBJ1-2; perhaps TRBD1 as D (6 bases). This CDR3 contains 14 residues. CDR1 is LNHDA, CDR2 SQIVND, per germline (reference sequence). Trimming shortened V by 6 bases and J by 0 bases, and 11 bases separated the two germline ends. The CDR3 bases are TGTGCCAGTAGACGGGACACTTCTAACTATGGCTACACCTTC. It codes for CASRRDTSNYGYTF.

This rearrangement joins TRBV24-1 to TRBJ2-2; D perhaps matches TRBD1 (6 bases). This CDR3 is built from 16 residues. The V end was cut by 2 bases, the J end by 0 bases, with 9 bases between. Per germline, CDR1 KGHDR and CDR2 SFDVKD. CDR3 nucleotide sequence: TGTGCCACCAGTGATTACGGGACAACGAACACCGGGGAGCTGTTTTTT. Translating it yields CATSDYGTTNTGELFF.

Remarks on this clone: The junction and the germline gene differ at one end; a read error may be behind it. V is TRBV14 and J is TRBJ1-2; 8 positions agree with TRBD1. This CDR3 contains 16 residues. The germline gives CDR1 SGHDN, CDR2 FVKESK. CDR3 in amino acids: CASRQAGGAGNYGYTF. As DNA, the CDR3 is TGTGCCAGCAGGCAAGCAGGGGGCGCGGGCAACTATGGCTACACCTTC.

The chain has TRBV4-3 and TRBJ1-1, with D possibly being TRBD1 (6 bases). The CDR3 has 14 amino acids. Trimming cost V 0 bases and J 5 bases, with 10 bases left between them. Germline V CDR1 and CDR2: LGHNA, YSLEER. CDR3 protein: CASSQDFGTTEAFF. As DNA, the CDR3 is TGCGCCAGCAGCCAAGACTTCGGGACAACTGAAGCTTTCTTT.

This chain connects TRBV25-1 to TRBJ2-5; tentatively, D is TRBD1 (7 bases). The CDR3 runs 15 residues. Germline CDR1 reads MGHDK; CDR2 reads SYGVNS. V lost 2 bases and J lost 7, with 17 bases in between. The CDR3: CASSEEGAGRVTQYF. As DNA, the CDR3 is TGTGCCAGCAGTGAAGAGGGGGCGGGGCGGGTGACCCAGTACTTC.

V and J are TRBV7-3 and TRBJ2-2; 8 nucleotides match TRBD1. V lost 5 bases, J lost 1 base, and 3 bases stayed unmatched. The germline gives CDR1 SGHTA, CDR2 FQGTGA. This CDR3 is 15 amino acids long. The CDR3, as DNA: TGTGCCAGCAGCGAAGGACAGGGGAACACCGGGGAGCTGTTTTTT. Encoded protein: CASSEGQGNTGELFF.

The chain is built from TRBV4-3 and TRBJ1-4; weak D call: TRBD1 (5 bases). Germline CDR1 and CDR2: LGHNA and YSLEER. V gave up 0 bases and J gave up 6 bases, with 14 bases separating them. The CDR3 is made up of 16 amino acids. DNA of the CDR3: TGCGCCAGCAGCCAAGATTGGGGGGGGAGTTATGAAAAACTGTTTTTT. It encodes CASSQDWGGSYEKLFF.

CDR3 nucleotides: TGTGCCAGCAGCGCGGGACAGGTTTATGGCTACACCTTC. Protein sequence: CASSAGQVYGYTF. The V call is TRBV7-2, the J call TRBJ1-2; 8 bases match TRBD1. J was trimmed by 5 bases and V by 5 bases; bases with no gene match: 4. This CDR3 has 13 residues. Germline assignment: CDR1 SGHTA and CDR2 FQGNSA.

The CDR3 DNA reads TGTGCCAGCAGTCGTTCGGAAAAACTGTTTTTT. It yields the protein CASSRSEKLFF. The J gene is TRBJ1-4, the V gene TRBV6-5; D uncertain. Germline V gene lookup returns CDR1 MNHEY and CDR2 SVGAGI. Trimming shortened V by 5 bases and J by 8 bases, and 6 bases separated the two germline ends. The length of the CDR3 is 11 residues.

This clone was seen only once. The chain's CDR3 is CASSQDNSGGYTF. CDR3 nucleotide sequence: TGCGCCAGCAGCCAAGATAACAGCGGGGGCTACACCTTC. V usage is TRBV4-1 and J usage is TRBJ1-2; D not certain. This CDR3 contains 13 residues. V gave up 0 bases and J gave up 8 bases, with 10 bases separating them. In germline, CDR1 is MGHRA, CDR2 YSYEKL.

The chain combines TRBV6-5 with TRBJ2-7; D is unresolved. The CDR3 loop spans 13 amino acids. The V gene lost 4 bases and the J gene lost 2 bases, with 9 bases spanning the gap. From germline, CDR1 is MNHEY and CDR2 SVGAGI. The CDR3 coding sequence is TGTGCCAGCAGTTTAACTGGGACCTACGAGCAGTACGTC. Its translation: CASSLTGTYEQYV.

The chain links TRBV9 to TRBJ1-3; 9 positions agree with TRBD1. This CDR3 comprises 14 residues. Germline values: CDR1 SGDLS, CDR2 YYNGEE. Unmatched junction bases numbered 3, after V lost 6 bases and J lost 2 bases. The DNA of the CDR3 is TGTGCCAGCACCGGGACAGGGACTGGAAACACCATATATTTT. Translating gives CASTGTGTGNTIYF.

The chain combines TRBV4-3 with TRBJ2-3; D remains unclear. V lost 1 base to trimming and J lost 4 bases, with 9 bases between them. CDR1 LGHNA and CDR2 YSLEER come from the germline V gene. The CDR3 is 14 amino acids. This CDR3 is CASSQGAGSDTQYF. Written as DNA, the CDR3 is TGCGCCAGCAGCCAAGGAGCTGGGTCAGATACGCAGTATTTT.

This chain links TRBV5-1 with TRBJ2-4; tentatively, D is TRBD2 (8 bases). The CDR3 is 15 residues long. Germline V gives CDR1 SGHRS, CDR2 YFSETQ. The V end lost 4 bases, the J end lost 4 bases, and 15 bases lay between the germline ends. The CDR3 is CASSPGRGQKNIQYF. In DNA form, the CDR3 reads TGCGCCAGCAGCCCCGGGAGGGGGCAGAAAAACATTCAGTACTTC.

The chain joins TRBV6-2 or TRBV6-3 to TRBJ1-4, with D unresolved. The CDR3 has 17 residues. Looked up from germline, CDR1 is MNHEY and CDR2 is SVGEGT. V was clipped by 0 bases and J by 0 bases, with 11 bases between them. CDR3 protein: CASSYSIWISTNEKLFF. The DNA of the CDR3 is TGTGCCAGCAGTTACTCGATCTGGATTTCAACTAATGAAAAACTGTTTTTT.

This clone appeared once. V usage is TRBV7-2 and J usage is TRBJ1-1; weak D call: TRBD1 (6 bases). V lost 5 bases and J 5 bases, leaving 12 bases between the germline ends. The CDR3 extends over 13 amino acids. Germline CDR1 is SGHTA and CDR2 is FQGNSA. CDR3 sequence: CASSRGGTTEAFF. The CDR3 nucleotides read TGTGCCAGCAGCCGGGGGGGGACAACTGAAGCTTTCTTT.

This clone was detected only a few times. This chain joins TRBV4-3 and TRBJ1-2, with D possibly being TRBD1 (5 bases). V was trimmed by 0 bases and J by 2 bases, leaving 10 bases between them. The CDR3 loop spans 15 amino acids. Germline V gene sequence: CDR1 LGHNA, CDR2 YSLEER. CDR3 sequence (DNA): TGCGCCAGCAGCCAAGAGATACAGGCCAACTATGGCTACACCTTC. Protein product: CASSQEIQANYGYTF.

This chain uses TRBV7-2 with TRBJ1-5, with no clear D. Looked up from germline, CDR1 is SGHTA and CDR2 is FQGNSA. The CDR3 consists of 14 residues. Trimming took off 5 bases at V and 0 bases at J, with 8 bases between the two ends. The CDR3 nucleotides are TGTGCCAGCAGCCTGACATCTAGCAATCAGCCCCAGCATTTT. It yields the protein CASSLTSSNQPQHF. The full variable domain, in which reference TRBV7-2 and TRBJ1-5 provide the parts outside the CDR3, is GAGVSQSPSNKVTEKGKDVELRCDPISGHTALYWYRQSLGQGLEFLIYFQGNSAPDKSGLPSDRFSAERTGGSVSTLTIQRTQQEDSAVYLCASSLTSSNQPQHFGDGTRLSIL.

This clone was picked up one time. This sequence joins TRBV20-1 and TRBJ1-4, with 7 bases identical to TRBD1. With 5 bases clipped from V and 11 bases from J, the junction kept 5 bases outside the gene matches. The length of the CDR3 is 11 residues. Germline lookup yields CDR1 DFQATT and CDR2 SNEGSKA (reference sequence). The CDR3 here is CSASGTVKLFF. The CDR3 region has the DNA TGCAGTGCTTCCGGGACAGTTAAACTGTTTTTT.